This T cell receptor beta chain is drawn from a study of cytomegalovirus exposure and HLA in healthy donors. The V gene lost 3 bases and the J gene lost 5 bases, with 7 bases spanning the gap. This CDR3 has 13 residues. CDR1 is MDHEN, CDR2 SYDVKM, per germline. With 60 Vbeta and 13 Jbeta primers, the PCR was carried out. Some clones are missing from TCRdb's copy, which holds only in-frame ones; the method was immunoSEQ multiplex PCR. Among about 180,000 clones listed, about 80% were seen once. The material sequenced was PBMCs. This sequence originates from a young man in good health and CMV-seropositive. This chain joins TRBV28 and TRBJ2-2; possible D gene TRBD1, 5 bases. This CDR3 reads CASSLDNTGELFF. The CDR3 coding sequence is TGTGCCAGCAGTTTGGACAATACCGGGGAGCTGTTTTTT.